This TCR beta chain was recorded in a study of T cells in Graves' hyperthyroidism and ophthalmopathy. It was RNA transcripts that yielded the amplified TCR beta CDR3 regions. The TCR CDR3 was amplified in a first-round RT-PCR using the HTBI primer set. MiXCR was run by TCRdb on the multiplex PCR reads, yielding one entry per CDR3 protein. Of approximately 570,000 distinct CDR3 sequences in the sample, about 20% are singletons; the top ten hold about 45%. The ends lost 5 bases at V and 1 base at J; junction bases unmatched: 4. CDR3 size: 14 residues. The germline V gene has CDR1 GTSNPN and CDR2 SVGIG (reference sequence).

This TCR was sampled from a man aged 35-49 years with Graves' ophthalmopathy. The chain has TRBV30 and TRBJ1-3; 8 bases line up with TRBD1. What was sequenced was blood. The CDR3 DNA is TGTGCCTGGGGCACAGGGGGATCTGGAAACACCATATATTTT. The encoded protein is CAWGTGGSGNTIYF.